Reported below is one T cell receptor beta chain. Its antigen is not known. Germline assignment: CDR1 SGHTA and CDR2 FQGTGA. This CDR3 region has 16 residues. With V trimmed by 5 bases and J by 9 bases, 12 bases remained unmatched. This specimen belongs to a study of cytomegalovirus exposure and HLA in healthy donors. Study conclusions and caveats: Published work reported that the classifier diagnosed cytomegalovirus status with high specificity and sensitivity. Common viral pathogens seemed, in a later analysis, to connect with several of the most significant clusters.

In the PCR, 60 Vbeta and 13 Jbeta primers were used. Here immunoSEQ multiplex PCR was the method, and the copy in TCRdb shows in-frame clones only, minus some. Among about 94,000 clones listed, about four fifths were seen once. Sequenced material: PBMCs. This TCR derives from a human donor in good health. J is TRBJ2-1 and V is TRBV7-3; 11 nucleotides agree with TRBD2. CDR3 amino acids: CASSPRGSGGVVEQFF. For the CDR3, the DNA is TGTGCCAGCAGCCCTCGTGGTAGCGGGGGGGTTGTTGAGCAGTTCTTC. Variable domain in full (rest from reference TRBV7-3 and TRBJ2-1): GAGVSQTPSNKVTEKGKYVELRCDPISGHTALYWYRQSLGQGPEFLIYFQGTGAADDSGLPNDRFFAVRPEGSVSTLKIQRTERGDSAVYLCASSPRGSGGVVEQFFGPGTRLTVL.